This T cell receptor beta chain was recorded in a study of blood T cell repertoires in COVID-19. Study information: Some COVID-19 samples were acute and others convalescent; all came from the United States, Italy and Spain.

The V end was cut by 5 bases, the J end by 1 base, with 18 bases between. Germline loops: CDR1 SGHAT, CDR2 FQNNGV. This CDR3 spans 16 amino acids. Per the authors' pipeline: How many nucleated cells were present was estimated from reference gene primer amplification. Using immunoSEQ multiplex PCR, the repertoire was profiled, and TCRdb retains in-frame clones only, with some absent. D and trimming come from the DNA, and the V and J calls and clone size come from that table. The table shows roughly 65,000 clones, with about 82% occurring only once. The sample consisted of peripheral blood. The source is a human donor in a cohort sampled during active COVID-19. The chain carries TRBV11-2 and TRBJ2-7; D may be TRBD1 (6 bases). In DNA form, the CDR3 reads TGTGCCAGCAGCCACCCGGGACAAATATATTCCTACGAGCAGTACTTC. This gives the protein CASSHPGQIYSYEQYF.